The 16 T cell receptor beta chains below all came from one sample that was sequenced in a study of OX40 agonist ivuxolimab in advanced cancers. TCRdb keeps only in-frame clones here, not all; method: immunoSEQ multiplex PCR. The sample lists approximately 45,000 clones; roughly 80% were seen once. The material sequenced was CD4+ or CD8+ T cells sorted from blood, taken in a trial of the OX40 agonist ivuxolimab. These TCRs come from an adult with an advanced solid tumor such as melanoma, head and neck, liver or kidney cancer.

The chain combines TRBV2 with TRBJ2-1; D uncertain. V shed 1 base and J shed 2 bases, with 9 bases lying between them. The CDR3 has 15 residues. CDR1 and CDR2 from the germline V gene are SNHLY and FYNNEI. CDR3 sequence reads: CASSEGFSPYNEQFF. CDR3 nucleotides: TGTGCCAGCAGTGAAGGATTTTCCCCCTACAATGAGCAGTTCTTC.

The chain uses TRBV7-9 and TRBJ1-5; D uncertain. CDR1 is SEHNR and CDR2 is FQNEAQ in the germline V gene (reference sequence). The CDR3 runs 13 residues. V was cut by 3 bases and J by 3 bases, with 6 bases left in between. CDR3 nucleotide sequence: TGTGCCAGCAGCTTTGGGGTCAATCAGCCCCAGCATTTT. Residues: CASSFGVNQPQHF.

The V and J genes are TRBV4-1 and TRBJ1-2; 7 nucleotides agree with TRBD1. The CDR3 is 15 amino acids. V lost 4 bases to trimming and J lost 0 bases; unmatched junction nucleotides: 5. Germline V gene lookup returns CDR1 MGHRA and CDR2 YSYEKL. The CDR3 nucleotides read TGCGCCAGCAGCCCCGGGACAGCAGCTAACTATGGCTACACCTTC. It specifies CASSPGTAANYGYTF.

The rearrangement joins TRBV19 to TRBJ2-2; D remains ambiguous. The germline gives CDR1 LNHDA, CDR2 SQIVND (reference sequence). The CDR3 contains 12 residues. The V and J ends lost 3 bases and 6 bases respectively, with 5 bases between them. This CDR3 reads CASSIFPGELFF. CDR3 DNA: TGTGCCAGTAGTATCTTTCCCGGGGAGCTGTTTTTT.

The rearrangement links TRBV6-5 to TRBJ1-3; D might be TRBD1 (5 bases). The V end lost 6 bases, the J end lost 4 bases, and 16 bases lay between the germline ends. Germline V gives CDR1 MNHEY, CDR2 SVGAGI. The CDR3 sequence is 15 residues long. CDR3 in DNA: TGTGCCAGCAGCCCCCTAAGGGACGCGGGAAACACCATATATTTT. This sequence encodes CASSPLRDAGNTIYF.

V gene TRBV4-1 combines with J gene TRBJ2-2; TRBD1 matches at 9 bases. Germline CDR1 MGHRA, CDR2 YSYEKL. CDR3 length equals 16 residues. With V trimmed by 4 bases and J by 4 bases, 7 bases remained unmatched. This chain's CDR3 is CASSLYRDRATGELFF. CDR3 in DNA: TGCGCCAGCAGCCTGTACCGGGACAGGGCCACCGGGGAGCTGTTTTTT.

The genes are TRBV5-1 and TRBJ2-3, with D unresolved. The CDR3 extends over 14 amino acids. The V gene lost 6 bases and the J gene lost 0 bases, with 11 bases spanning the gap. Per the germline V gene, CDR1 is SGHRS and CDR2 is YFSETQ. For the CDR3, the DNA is TGCGCCAGCAAGTCGGCAACCAGCACAGATACGCAGTATTTT. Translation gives CASKSATSTDTQYF.

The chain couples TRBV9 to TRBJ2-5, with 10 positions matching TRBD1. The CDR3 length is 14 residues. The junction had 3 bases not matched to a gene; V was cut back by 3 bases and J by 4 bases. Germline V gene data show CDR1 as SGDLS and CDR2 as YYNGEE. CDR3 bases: TGTGCCAGCAGCGGACAGGGGGCGGGAGAGACCCAGTACTTC. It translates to CASSGQGAGETQYF.

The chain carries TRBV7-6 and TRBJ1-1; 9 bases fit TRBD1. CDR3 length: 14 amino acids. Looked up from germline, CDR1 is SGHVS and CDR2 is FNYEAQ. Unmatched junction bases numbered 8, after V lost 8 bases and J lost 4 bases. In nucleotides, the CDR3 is TGTGCCAGCGGAAGGGACAGGGAAGGCACTGAAGCTTTCTTT. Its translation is CASGRDREGTEAFF.

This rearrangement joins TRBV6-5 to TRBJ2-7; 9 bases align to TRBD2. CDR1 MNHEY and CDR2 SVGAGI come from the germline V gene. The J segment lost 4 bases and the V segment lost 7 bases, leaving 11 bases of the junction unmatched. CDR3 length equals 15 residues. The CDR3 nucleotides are TGTGCCAGCAAATCGGGTAGCGGGAGAGGGTACGAGCAGTACTTC. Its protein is CASKSGSGRGYEQYF.

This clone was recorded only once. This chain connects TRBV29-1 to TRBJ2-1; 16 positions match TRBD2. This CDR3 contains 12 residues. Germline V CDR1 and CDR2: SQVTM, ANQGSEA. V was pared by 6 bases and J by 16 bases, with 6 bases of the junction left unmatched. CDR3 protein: CSVGTSGRARFF. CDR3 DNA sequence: TGCAGCGTAGGGACTAGCGGGAGGGCTCGATTCTTC.

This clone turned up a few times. The CDR3 protein is CASSPSPGTEAFF. The CDR3 bases are TGTGCCAGCAGCCCGTCGCCGGGCACTGAAGCTTTCTTT. This chain uses TRBV14 with TRBJ1-1; D remains unclear. The CDR3 totals 13 residues. Germline V gives CDR1 SGHDN, CDR2 FVKESK. The germline V and J ends were trimmed by 4 bases and 4 bases, with 10 bases remaining between them.

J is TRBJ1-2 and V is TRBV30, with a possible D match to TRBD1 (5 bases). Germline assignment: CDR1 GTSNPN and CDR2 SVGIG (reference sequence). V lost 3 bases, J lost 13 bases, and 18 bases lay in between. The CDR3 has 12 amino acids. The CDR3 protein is CAWSAGTMSGTF. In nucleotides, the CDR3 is TGTGCCTGGAGCGCCGGGACGATGAGCGGCACCTTC.

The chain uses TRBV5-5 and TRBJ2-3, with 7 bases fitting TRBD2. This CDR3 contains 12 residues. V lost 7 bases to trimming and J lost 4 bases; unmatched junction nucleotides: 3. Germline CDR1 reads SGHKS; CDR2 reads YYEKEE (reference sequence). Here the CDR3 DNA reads TGTGCCAGCGCCCTAGCGGCAGATACGCAGTATTTT. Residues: CASALAADTQYF.

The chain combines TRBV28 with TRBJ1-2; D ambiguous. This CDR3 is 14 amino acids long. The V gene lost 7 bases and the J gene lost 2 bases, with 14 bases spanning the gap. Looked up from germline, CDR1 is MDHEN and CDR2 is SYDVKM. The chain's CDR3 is CASKVGSRNYGYTF. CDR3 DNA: TGTGCCAGCAAAGTCGGGAGTCGGAACTATGGCTACACCTTC.

The CDR3 loop is CASSPGRQNTEAFF. The DNA for the CDR3 is TGTGCCAGCAGCCCCGGGAGACAGAACACTGAAGCTTTCTTT. V gene TRBV7-2 combines with J gene TRBJ1-1; D is ambiguous. The CDR3 covers 14 residues. Deletions cut 5 bases from V and 1 base from J, with 11 bases between. Germline loops: CDR1 SGHTA, CDR2 FQGNSA. Based on the CDR3 plus reference TRBV7-2 and TRBJ1-1, the full variable domain is GAGVSQSPSNKVTEKGKDVELRCDPISGHTALYWYRQSLGQGLEFLIYFQGNSAPDKSGLPSDRFSAERTGGSVSTLTIQRTQQEDSAVYLCASSPGRQNTEAFFGQGTRLTVV.